The 17 T cell receptor beta chains reported below all come from one sample, sequenced in a study of blood T cell repertoires in COVID-19. Profiling relied on immunoSEQ multiplex PCR, and the TCRdb table lists in-frame clones only, not all of them. The sample contains around 150,000 clones, more than 90% of which appear only once. Source material: peripheral blood. The receptor source for this set is a man aged 60 to 69 with active or convalescent COVID-19.

V is TRBV5-1 and J is TRBJ1-3, with 9 positions matching TRBD1. V lost 3 bases, J lost 2 bases, and 6 bases stayed unmatched. This CDR3 is 16 amino acids long. Germline CDR1 SGHRS, CDR2 YFSETQ. The CDR3 region is CASSYGTGGAGNTIYF. The CDR3, as DNA: TGCGCCAGCAGCTATGGCACAGGGGGCGCTGGAAACACCATATATTTT.

The chain joins TRBV4-2 to TRBJ2-7; 12 bases fit TRBD1. CDR3 length equals 19 residues. Germline V gene data show CDR1 as LGHNA and CDR2 as YNFKEQ. Trimming took 0 bases from V and 0 from J; bases not matched to a gene: 9. CDR3 sequence: CASSQESGQGAPSSYEQYF. CDR3 DNA sequence: TGTGCCAGCAGCCAAGAGTCGGGACAGGGGGCTCCAAGCTCCTACGAGCAGTACTTC.

The chain employs TRBV12-3 or TRBV12-4 and TRBJ1-1; D ambiguous. This CDR3 is built from 12 residues. V was cut by 3 bases and J by 3 bases, with 5 bases left in between. For the CDR3, the DNA is TGTGCCAGCAGTTTGGCTGACACTGAAGCTTTCTTT. It is translated as CASSLADTEAFF.

This sequence joins TRBV28 and TRBJ2-7, with D possibly being TRBD1 (5 bases). The germline V and J ends were trimmed by 1 base and 3 bases, with 7 bases remaining between them. The germline V gene has CDR1 MDHEN and CDR2 SYDVKM. The CDR3 extends over 13 amino acids. The CDR3 here is CASSLFRVYEQYF. The DNA for the CDR3 is TGTGCCAGCAGTTTATTCAGGGTCTACGAGCAGTACTTC.

The chain joins TRBV19 to TRBJ1-1; D ambiguous. Trimming took off 1 base at V and 1 base at J, with 16 bases between the two ends. CDR1 is LNHDA, CDR2 SQIVND, per germline (reference sequence). This CDR3 is 17 amino acids long. This CDR3 is CASSIVGVPKTNTEAFF. The CDR3 DNA reads as TGTGCCAGTAGTATAGTAGGAGTGCCCAAAACGAACACTGAAGCTTTCTTT.

The J gene is TRBJ2-1, the V gene TRBV7-8; 9 nucleotides match TRBD2. From germline, CDR1 is SGHVS and CDR2 FQNEAQ. The CDR3 length is 18 residues. The V and J ends lost 1 base and 6 bases, in that order; junction bases with no gene match: 13. The CDR3 here is CASSLGLVAGEPFNEQFF. As DNA, the CDR3 is TGTGCCAGCAGCTTAGGGTTGGTAGCGGGAGAACCATTCAATGAGCAGTTCTTC.

V is TRBV5-1 and J is TRBJ1-2; 7 bases match TRBD1. Germline V gene data show CDR1 as SGHRS and CDR2 as YFSETQ. Germline trimming cut 0 bases from V and 8 bases from J; bases unmatched to any gene: 13. This CDR3 has 16 residues. CDR3: CASSLALPTGAGGYTF. The CDR3 nucleotides are TGCGCCAGCAGCTTGGCACTACCTACAGGGGCCGGAGGCTACACCTTC.

This clone was observed a handful of times. V and J are TRBV29-1 and TRBJ1-1; D is unresolved. V was cut by 7 bases and J by 2 bases, with 17 bases left in between. This CDR3 region has 14 residues. Germline CDR1 is SQVTM and CDR2 is ANQGSEA. The CDR3 loop is CSGYAGSINTEAFF. The CDR3 DNA is TGCAGCGGTTACGCGGGGAGCATCAACACTGAAGCTTTCTTT. The variable domain in full, with the rest retrieved from reference TRBV29-1 and TRBJ1-1, is SAVISQKPSRDICQRGTSLTIQCQVDSQVTMMFWYRQQPGQSLTLIATANQGSEATYESGFVIDKFPISRPNLTFSTLTVSNMSPEDSSIYLCSGYAGSINTEAFFGQGTRLTVV.

This chain connects TRBV19 to TRBJ1-5, with a possible D match to TRBD1 (5 bases). V lost 7 bases to trimming and J lost 2 bases, with 15 bases between them. The CDR3 consists of 15 residues. Germline CDR1 is LNHDA and CDR2 is SQIVND (reference sequence). CDR3 residues: CASIPGGLGNQPQHF. CDR3 bases: TGTGCCAGTATCCCCGGGGGTCTGGGCAATCAGCCCCAGCATTTT.

This clone showed up just once. V gene TRBV18 combines with J gene TRBJ1-2, with 9 bases that match TRBD1. This CDR3 spans 13 amino acids. Germline V lookup: CDR1 KGHSH, CDR2 LQKENI. The trim removed 3 bases at V and 6 bases at J, leaving 2 bases unmatched. The CDR3 coding sequence is TGTGCCAGCTCACCTGACAGGGGGGATGGCTACACCTTC. Its protein product is CASSPDRGDGYTF.

V gene TRBV18 combines with J gene TRBJ2-7; D possibly corresponds to TRBD1 (5 bases). V gave up 3 bases and J gave up 5 bases, with 11 bases separating them. The CDR3 is 13 residues long. Germline CDR1 reads KGHSH; CDR2 reads LQKENI. The CDR3 DNA follows: TGTGCCAGCTCACCGTATGGGGCTGACGAGCAGTACTTC. It is translated as CASSPYGADEQYF. The full variable domain, completed using reference TRBV18 and TRBJ2-7, is NAGVMQNPRHLVRRRGQEARLRCSPMKGHSHVYWYRQLPEEGLKFMVYLQKENIIDESGMPKERFSAEFPKEGPSILRIQQVVRGDSAAYFCASSPYGADEQYFGPGTRLTVT.

This clone was detected only once. This chain links TRBV30 with TRBJ2-3; D possibly corresponds to TRBD2 (7 bases). V was pared by 0 bases and J by 2 bases, with 21 bases between. The CDR3 has 18 residues. The germline gives CDR1 GTSNPN, CDR2 SVGIG (reference sequence). The CDR3: CAWSVLGVRGGITDTQYF. The CDR3 DNA is TGTGCCTGGAGTGTTTTAGGGGTTCGCGGGGGCATCACAGATACGCAGTATTTT.

The chain joins TRBV19 to TRBJ2-7; D possibly corresponds to TRBD1 (5 bases). Germline assignment: CDR1 LNHDA and CDR2 SQIVND (reference sequence). Trimming shortened V by 9 bases and J by 3 bases, and 15 bases separated the two germline ends. The CDR3 loop spans 13 amino acids. CDR3 loop: CASGQGSVYEQYF. The CDR3, as DNA: TGTGCCAGCGGGCAGGGATCGGTCTACGAGCAGTACTTC. Full variable domain (missing parts from reference TRBV19 and TRBJ2-7): DGGITQSPKYLFRKEGQNVTLSCEQNLNHDAMYWYRQDPGQGLRLIYYSQIVNDFQKGDIAEGYSVSREKKESFPLTVTSAQKNPTAFYLCASGQGSVYEQYFGPGTRLTVT.

The chain employs TRBV28 and TRBJ1-2, with D possibly being TRBD1 (6 bases). V was shortened by 6 bases and J by 4 bases, with 15 bases between the two germline ends. The CDR3 loop spans 14 amino acids. The V gene's germline CDR1 is MDHEN and CDR2 SYDVKM. The CDR3 is CASRRRGGIYGYTF. CDR3 coding DNA: TGTGCCAGCAGGAGGAGGGGGGGCATCTATGGCTACACCTTC.

The chain has TRBV5-4 and TRBJ2-3; TRBD1 might be the D (6 bases). Trimming pared 3 bases from V and 3 bases from J, leaving 14 bases between. CDR1 and CDR2 (germline): SGHNT, YYREEE (reference sequence). The CDR3 is 15 amino acids. The CDR3 nucleotides read TGTGCCAGCAGCTCATACAGGGCCGAGACAGATACGCAGTATTTT. Protein sequence: CASSSYRAETDTQYF.

This rearrangement joins TRBV10-3 to TRBJ1-1; 8 bases align to TRBD1. The ends lost 0 bases at V and 8 bases at J; junction bases unmatched: 5. From germline, CDR1 is ENHRY and CDR2 SYGVKD. This CDR3 is 14 amino acids long. The CDR3 DNA follows: TGTGCCATCAGTGAGTCCTCGGACAGGGTCGAAGCTTTCTTT. It encodes CAISESSDRVEAFF.

This rearrangement joins TRBV6-5 to TRBJ2-5, with D possibly being TRBD2 (6 bases). The germline CDR1 and CDR2 sequences are MNHEY and SVGAGI. The V end lost 2 bases, the J end lost 4 bases, and 11 bases lay between the germline ends. The CDR3 sequence is 14 residues long. The DNA of the CDR3 is TGTGCCAGCAGTTACGATAGACTAGTAGAGACCCAGTACTTC. Its protein product is CASSYDRLVETQYF.